The 27 T cell receptor beta chains below all came from one sample that was sequenced in a study of cytomegalovirus exposure and HLA in healthy donors. The PCR ran on 60 Vbeta and 13 Jbeta primers. Libraries were prepared by immunoSEQ multiplex PCR; TCRdb keeps only in-frame clonotypes and omits some of them. The sample lists 100,000 to 150,000 clones; roughly a tenth were seen once. The specimen sequenced was PBMCs. These receptor sequences come from a woman aged 18-35 years in good health and CMV-seropositive.

CDR3 DNA: TGCGCCAGCAGCCAAGATTCCCCGCAGGGGGCTAGAGATGAGCAGTTCTTC. This encodes CASSQDSPQGARDEQFF. The chain couples TRBV4-1 to TRBJ2-1; 8 bases line up with TRBD1. V shed 0 bases, J shed 8 bases, and the junction held 12 bases outside the gene matches. Germline loops: CDR1 MGHRA, CDR2 YSYEKL. This CDR3 has 17 residues.

This clone occurred a few times. V gene TRBV5-6 combines with J gene TRBJ1-2, with a possible D match to TRBD1 (5 bases). The CDR3 spans 15 residues. V lost 4 bases to trimming and J lost 5 bases, with 18 bases between them. Germline V CDR1 and CDR2: SGHDT, YYEEEE. CDR3 protein: CASSPGTFGTYGYTF. In nucleotides, the CDR3 is TGTGCCAGCAGCCCGGGGACTTTCGGGACTTATGGCTACACCTTC.

This clone was recorded a few times. The J gene is TRBJ2-2, the V gene TRBV5-4, with TRBD2 identical over 8 bases. Trimming took 4 bases from V and 6 from J; bases not matched to a gene: 2. The CDR3 spans 13 residues. The germline V gene encodes CDR1 SGHNT and CDR2 YYREEE (reference sequence). CDR3 in amino acids: CASSRGGSGELFF. The DNA of the CDR3 is TGTGCCAGCAGCCGGGGGGGGTCCGGGGAGCTGTTTTTT.

This clone was counted a few times. V usage is TRBV29-1 and J usage is TRBJ1-4; 9 bases agree with TRBD1. The germline V gene encodes CDR1 SQVTM and CDR2 ANQGSEA. CDR3 length: 13 amino acids. CDR3 amino acids: CSARTGDNEKLFF. In DNA form, the CDR3 reads TGCAGTGCCAGGACAGGGGATAATGAAAAACTGTTTTTT.

The chain carries TRBV7-4 and TRBJ1-3, with TRBD1 matching 7 bases. This CDR3 is 16 amino acids long. In germline, CDR1 is SGHVT, CDR2 SQSDAQ. The V gene end was trimmed by 5 bases and the J gene end by 4 bases; junction bases not matched to a gene: 11. The CDR3 loop is CASSRTGFSFGNTIYF. For the CDR3, the DNA is TGTGCCAGCAGCAGGACAGGTTTTTCCTTCGGAAACACCATATATTTT.

The V and J genes are TRBV19 and TRBJ2-3; D may be TRBD1 (5 bases). Trimming pared 3 bases from V and 5 bases from J, leaving 12 bases between. Germline V gives CDR1 LNHDA, CDR2 SQIVND (reference sequence). The CDR3 has 14 amino acids. The chain's CDR3 is CASSILQGGDTQYF. For the CDR3, the DNA is TGTGCCAGTAGTATTCTTCAGGGTGGAGATACGCAGTATTTT.

The rearrangement uses TRBV6-5 and TRBJ1-1; D perhaps matches TRBD1 (5 bases). V dropped 6 bases and J dropped 0 bases, with 11 bases sitting between them. The CDR3 runs 14 residues. The germline gives CDR1 MNHEY, CDR2 SVGAGI. CDR3 region: CASRPGLMNTEAFF. The DNA for the CDR3 is TGTGCCAGCAGGCCGGGACTTATGAACACTGAAGCTTTCTTT.

This rearrangement joins TRBV9 to TRBJ2-5, with a weak D call TRBD2 (6 bases). V lost 4 bases to trimming and J lost 11 bases, with 24 bases between them. Germline CDR1 is SGDLS and CDR2 is YYNGEE. The CDR3 sequence is 15 residues long. The CDR3 DNA reads as TGTGCCAGCAGCAGACAAGGAGGGGCGACGGGTGAGCAGTACTTC. The encoded protein is CASSRQGGATGEQYF.

Details on this clone: Distinct nucleotide sequences in the sample also encode this CDR3. The chain links TRBV6-5 to TRBJ2-7; D possibly corresponds to TRBD2 (6 bases). Germline CDR1 is MNHEY and CDR2 is SVGAGI. The CDR3 has 14 residues. The V gene lost 7 bases and the J gene lost 0 bases, with 13 bases spanning the gap. CDR3: CASKSGRSSYEQYF. Here the CDR3 DNA reads TGTGCCAGCAAGAGCGGGCGCAGCTCCTACGAGCAGTACTTC.

This clone was detected only a few times. V usage is TRBV6-1 and J usage is TRBJ2-4, with a possible D match to TRBD1 (6 bases). V shed 3 bases and J shed 0 bases, with 12 bases lying between them. The CDR3 is made up of 16 amino acids. Germline V gives CDR1 MNHNS, CDR2 SASEGT. The DNA for the CDR3 is TGTGCCAGCAGTGAGGGGACACCCTCAGCCAAAAACATTCAGTACTTC. This translates into CASSEGTPSAKNIQYF.

This clone has more than one count but fewer than ten. CDR3 sequence reads: CASSSQGAATEAFF. DNA of the CDR3: TGTGCCAGCAGCTCCCAGGGGGCGGCCACTGAAGCTTTCTTT. The V gene is TRBV11-2, the J gene TRBJ1-1; TRBD1 aligns across 8 bases. J was trimmed by 4 bases and V by 4 bases; bases with no gene match: 5. The germline V gene has CDR1 SGHAT and CDR2 FQNNGV. The CDR3 contains 14 residues.

The chain recombines TRBV30 with TRBJ1-2, with D possibly matching TRBD1 (5 bases). CDR3 length equals 11 residues. Trimming left V 4 bases short and J 4 bases short, with 7 bases between. Germline values: CDR1 GTSNPN, CDR2 SVGIG (reference sequence). The CDR3 sequence is CAWITGYGYTF. The CDR3 DNA reads as TGTGCCTGGATCACAGGCTATGGCTACACCTTC.

This chain connects TRBV5-1 to TRBJ2-2, with a tentative D call TRBD1 (6 bases). Germline V gene lookup returns CDR1 SGHRS and CDR2 YFSETQ. The CDR3 totals 21 residues. V was pared by 4 bases and J by 1 base, with 29 bases between. CDR3 in DNA: TGCGCCAGCAGCCCAGAATCCCCGAAAACCTTTGGACAGAAGAACACCGGGGAGCTGTTTTTT. It encodes CASSPESPKTFGQKNTGELFF.

This clone was recorded a few times. This chain connects TRBV2 to TRBJ1-1; 7 bases align to TRBD1. Germline loops: CDR1 SNHLY, CDR2 FYNNEI. CDR3 length: 15 residues. J gave up 3 bases and V 5 bases, and 9 bases lay outside the gene matches. The CDR3 loop reads CASSQKQGSDTEAFF. CDR3 bases: TGTGCCAGCAGTCAGAAACAGGGGAGTGACACTGAAGCTTTCTTT. Together with reference TRBV2 and TRBJ1-1, the CDR3 gives the full variable domain: EPEVTQTPSHQVTQMGQEVILRCVPISNHLYFYWYRQILGQKVEFLVSFYNNEISEKSEIFDDQFSVERPDGSNFTLKIRSTKLEDSAMYFCASSQKQGSDTEAFFGQGTRLTVV.

The chain employs TRBV7-6 and TRBJ2-6, with D unclear. Trimming cost V 4 bases and J 0 bases, with 7 bases left between them. CDR3 size: 15 residues. Germline values: CDR1 SGHVS, CDR2 FNYEAQ. Written as DNA, the CDR3 is TGTGCCAGCAGCTCCCCCTTCTCTGGGGCCAACGTCCTGACTTTC. Translated: CASSSPFSGANVLTF.

This chain uses TRBV2 with TRBJ2-7; 10 bases map to TRBD1. Per the germline V gene, CDR1 is SNHLY and CDR2 is FYNNEI. The length of the CDR3 is 15 residues. Trimming cost V 11 bases and J 1 base; bases outside gene matches: 11. The CDR3 loop reads CALGEMGQGSYEQYF. The CDR3 DNA reads as TGTGCCTTAGGAGAAATGGGACAGGGGTCCTACGAGCAGTACTTC. Complete variable domain (other parts from reference TRBV2 and TRBJ2-7): EPEVTQTPSHQVTQMGQEVILRCVPISNHLYFYWYRQILGQKVEFLVSFYNNEISEKSEIFDDQFSVERPDGSNFTLKIRSTKLEDSAMYFCALGEMGQGSYEQYFGPGTRLTVT.

The rearrangement links TRBV7-9 to TRBJ2-5; D gene ambiguous. This CDR3 contains 17 residues. Germline CDR1 and CDR2: SEHNR and FQNEAQ (reference sequence). Trimming removed 2 bases at V and 3 bases at J, with 19 bases between. The CDR3 DNA sequence: TGTGCCAGCAGCTTATCGGATTTACTACGGTGGGAAGAGACCCAGTACTTC. As protein: CASSLSDLLRWEETQYF.

This clone was observed a handful of times. The V call is TRBV5-1, the J call TRBJ1-1; tentative D call: TRBD1 (5 bases). Trimming removed 0 bases at V and 1 base at J, with 13 bases between. Germline loops: CDR1 SGHRS, CDR2 YFSETQ. The CDR3 is 16 amino acids. The DNA of the CDR3 is TGCGCCAGCAGCTTGGGTCCCAGGGAGGGGAACACTGAAGCTTTCTTT. Its translation is CASSLGPREGNTEAFF. Looking up the rest from reference TRBV5-1 and TRBJ1-1 gives the full variable domain: KAGVTQTPRYLIKTRGQQVTLSCSPISGHRSVSWYQQTPGQGLQFLFEYFSETQRNKGNFPGRFSGRQFSNSRSEMNVSTLELGDSALYLCASSLGPREGNTEAFFGQGTRLTVV.

In its sample, this clone was seen a few times. J is TRBJ1-1 and V is TRBV20-1; 8 bases map to TRBD1. J gave up 11 bases and V 7 bases, and 6 bases lay outside the gene matches. The CDR3 is 10 residues long. Germline V CDR1 and CDR2: DFQATT, SNEGSKA (reference sequence). The CDR3 nucleotides read TGCAGTGTTCGGAGACAGGGGGCTTTCTTT. It is translated as CSVRRQGAFF.

This clone turned up a few times. V gene TRBV12-5 combines with J gene TRBJ2-7; 9 bases map to TRBD2. Germline V lookup: CDR1 LGHNT, CDR2 FRNRAP. This CDR3 is 14 amino acids long. The J segment lost 7 bases and the V segment lost 2 bases, leaving 6 bases of the junction unmatched. The DNA for the CDR3 is TGTGCTAGTGGTTTGCCGGGGACTAGCTGGGAGCAGTACTTC. As protein: CASGLPGTSWEQYF.

This rearrangement joins TRBV27 to TRBJ2-7, with a weak D call TRBD2 (6 bases). This CDR3 comprises 14 residues. Germline loops: CDR1 MNHEY, CDR2 SMNVEV (reference sequence). V lost 3 bases and J 0 bases, leaving 9 bases between the germline ends. The CDR3 sequence is CASSFGGVSYEQYF. CDR3 nucleotides: TGTGCCAGCAGTTTTGGCGGGGTCTCCTACGAGCAGTACTTC.

V is TRBV30 and J is TRBJ1-6; D unclear. Germline V gene data show CDR1 as GTSNPN and CDR2 as SVGIG (reference sequence). The CDR3 is 15 amino acids. Trimming stripped 2 bases from V and 4 bases from J, with 12 bases between. The CDR3 loop is CAWSPSLLYNSPLHF. The CDR3 DNA reads as TGTGCCTGGAGTCCGTCCCTTCTTTATAATTCACCCCTCCACTTT.

This chain connects TRBV27 to TRBJ2-5, with 9 positions matching TRBD1. V was clipped by 3 bases and J by 5 bases; unmatched bases: 4. Germline CDR1 reads MNHEY; CDR2 reads SMNVEV (reference sequence). This CDR3 is 14 amino acids long. CDR3 residues: CASSFGQGLETQYF. CDR3 sequence (DNA): TGTGCCAGCAGTTTCGGACAGGGGCTTGAGACCCAGTACTTC.

This clone was detected a few times. The chain employs TRBV5-4 and TRBJ1-2, with 10 bases matching TRBD1. Germline assignment: CDR1 SGHNT and CDR2 YYREEE (reference sequence). The CDR3 sequence is 14 residues long. The ends lost 4 bases at V and 7 bases at J; junction bases unmatched: 7. CDR3 sequence reads: CASSPDRGIAGYTF. For the CDR3, the DNA is TGTGCCAGCAGCCCGGACAGGGGGATAGCTGGCTACACCTTC.

This clone occurred a few times. The chain employs TRBV18 and TRBJ2-1; D possibly corresponds to TRBD2 (6 bases). The V and J ends lost 6 bases and 6 bases respectively, with 18 bases between them. The CDR3 is 15 amino acids. In germline, CDR1 is KGHSH, CDR2 LQKENI. CDR3 residues: CASSLGPTGANEQFF. The CDR3 nucleotides are TGTGCCAGCTCGCTCGGACCAACGGGAGCCAATGAGCAGTTCTTC. The full variable domain, with the rest looked up from reference TRBV18 and TRBJ2-1, is NAGVMQNPRHLVRRRGQEARLRCSPMKGHSHVYWYRQLPEEGLKFMVYLQKENIIDESGMPKERFSAEFPKEGPSILRIQQVVRGDSAAYFCASSLGPTGANEQFFGPGTRLTVL.

In its sample, this clone was seen a few times. The V call is TRBV4-1, the J call TRBJ2-3, with 7 positions matching TRBD2. Germline V lookup: CDR1 MGHRA, CDR2 YSYEKL. V lost 7 bases and J lost 1; bases outside the gene matches: 5. The length of the CDR3 is 14 residues. The CDR3 reads CASKQREGTDTQYF. The CDR3 region has the DNA TGCGCCAGCAAGCAGCGGGAAGGCACAGATACGCAGTATTTT.

This clone was seen a handful of times. The chain links TRBV7-3 to TRBJ2-1; D is possibly TRBD1 (6 bases). CDR1 and CDR2 from the germline V gene are SGHTA and FQGTGA. The length of the CDR3 is 14 residues. V gave up 2 bases and J gave up 7 bases, with 12 bases separating them. CDR3 amino acids: CASSLQGPQNEQFF. Here the CDR3 DNA reads TGTGCCAGCAGCTTACAGGGGCCGCAGAATGAGCAGTTCTTC.